This passage covers 3 T cell receptor beta chains from one sample sequenced in a study of T-cell reconstitution after alpha-beta-depleted transplantation in children. The authors prepared the TCRbeta library with unique molecular identifiers. TCRdb fed the PCR reads into MiXCR, producing one record per CDR3 protein. The table lists about 420,000 distinct CDR3 sequences, 15% to 20% of them singletons, with 25% to 30% in the top ten. The sample in question was PBMCs, mostly from graft donor cells, obtained 360 days after TCRalphabeta/CD19-depleted stem cell transplant. Source of these receptors: a boy under three years old who had a stem cell transplant for Wiskott-Aldrich syndrome, so the T cells may come from the graft donor.

This clonotype showed up just a few times. The chain is built from TRBV20-1 and TRBJ2-3; a possible D gene is TRBD2 (6 bases). The germline V gene has CDR1 DFQATT and CDR2 SNEGSKA (reference sequence). Trimming left V 3 bases short and J 2 bases short, with 9 bases between. The CDR3 covers 13 residues. The CDR3 reads CSASSGLTDTQYF. The CDR3 DNA follows: TGCAGTGCTAGTAGCGGCCTCACAGATACGCAGTATTTT.

This clonotype turned up a few times. The chain is built from TRBV5-5 and TRBJ2-7, with a weak D call TRBD1 (6 bases). CDR1 and CDR2 from the germline V gene are SGHKS and YYEKEE (reference sequence). With 6 bases removed from V and 4 bases from J, the gap between germline ends came to 14 bases. The CDR3 spans 13 residues. CDR3 bases: TGTGCCAGCACAACGACACAGGGATACGAGCAGTACTTC. It translates to CASTTTQGYEQYF.

This clonotype was counted at least ten times. The chain employs TRBV5-1 and TRBJ2-7, with D perhaps matching TRBD1 (6 bases). V dropped 4 bases and J dropped 2 bases, with 13 bases sitting between them. Germline CDR1 and CDR2: SGHRS and YFSETQ. The CDR3 is 14 residues long. The CDR3 loop reads CASSPSGQAYEQYF. DNA for the CDR3: TGCGCCAGCAGCCCGTCGGGACAAGCCTACGAGCAGTACTTC.